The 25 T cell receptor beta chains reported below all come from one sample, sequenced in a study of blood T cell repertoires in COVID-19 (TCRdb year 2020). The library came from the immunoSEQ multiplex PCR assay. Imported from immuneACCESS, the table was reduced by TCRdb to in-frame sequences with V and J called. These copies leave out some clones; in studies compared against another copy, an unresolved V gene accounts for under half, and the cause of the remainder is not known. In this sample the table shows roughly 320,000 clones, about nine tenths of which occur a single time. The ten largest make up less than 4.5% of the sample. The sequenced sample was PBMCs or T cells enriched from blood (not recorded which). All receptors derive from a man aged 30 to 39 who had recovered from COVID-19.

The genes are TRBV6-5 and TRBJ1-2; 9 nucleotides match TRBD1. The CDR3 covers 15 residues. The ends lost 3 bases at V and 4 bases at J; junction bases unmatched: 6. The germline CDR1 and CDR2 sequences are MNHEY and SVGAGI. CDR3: CASSYDGTGIYGYTF. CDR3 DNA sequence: TGTGCCAGCAGTTATGATGGGACAGGGATCTATGGCTACACCTTC.

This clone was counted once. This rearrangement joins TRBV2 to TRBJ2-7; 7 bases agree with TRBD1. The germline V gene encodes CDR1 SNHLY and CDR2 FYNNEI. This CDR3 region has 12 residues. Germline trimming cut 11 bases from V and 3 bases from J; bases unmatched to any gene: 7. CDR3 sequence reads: CASTGTVYEQYF. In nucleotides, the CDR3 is TGTGCCTCGACCGGGACAGTCTACGAGCAGTACTTC.

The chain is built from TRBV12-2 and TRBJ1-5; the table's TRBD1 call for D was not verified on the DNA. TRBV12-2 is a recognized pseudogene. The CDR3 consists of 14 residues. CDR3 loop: CASRSRQSNQPQHF. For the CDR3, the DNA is TGTGCAAGTCGCTCGCGACAGAGCAATCAGCCCCAGCATTTT.

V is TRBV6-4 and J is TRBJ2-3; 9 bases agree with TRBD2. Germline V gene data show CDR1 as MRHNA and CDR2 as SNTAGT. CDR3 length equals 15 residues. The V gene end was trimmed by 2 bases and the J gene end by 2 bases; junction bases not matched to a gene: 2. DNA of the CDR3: TGTGCCAGCAGTGACCCTAGCGGGGCCACAGATACGCAGTATTTT. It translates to CASSDPSGATDTQYF.

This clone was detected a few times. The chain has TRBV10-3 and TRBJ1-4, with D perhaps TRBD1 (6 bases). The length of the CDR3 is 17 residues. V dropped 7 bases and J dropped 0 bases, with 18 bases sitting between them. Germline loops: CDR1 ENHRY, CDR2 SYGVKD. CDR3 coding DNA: TGTGCCATCAACCTACAAGGATGGACAGCAACTAATGAAAAACTGTTTTTT. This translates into CAINLQGWTATNEKLFF.

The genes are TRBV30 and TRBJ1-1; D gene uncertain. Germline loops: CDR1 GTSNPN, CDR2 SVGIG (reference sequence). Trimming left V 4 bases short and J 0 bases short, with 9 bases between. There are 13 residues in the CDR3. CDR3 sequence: CAWNGQVNTEAFF. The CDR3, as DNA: TGTGCCTGGAATGGCCAGGTGAACACTGAAGCTTTCTTT.

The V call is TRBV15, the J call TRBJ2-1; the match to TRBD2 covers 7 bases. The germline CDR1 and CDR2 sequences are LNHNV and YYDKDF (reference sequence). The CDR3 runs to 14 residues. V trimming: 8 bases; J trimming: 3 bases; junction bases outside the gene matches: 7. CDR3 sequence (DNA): TGTGCCACCGGGAGGGAGCGGGACTACAATGAGCAGTTCTTC. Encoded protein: CATGRERDYNEQFF.

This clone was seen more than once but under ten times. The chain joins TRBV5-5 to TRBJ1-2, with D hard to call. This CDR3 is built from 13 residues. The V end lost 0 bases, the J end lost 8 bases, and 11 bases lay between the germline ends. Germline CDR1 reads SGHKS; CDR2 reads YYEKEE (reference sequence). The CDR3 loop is CASSLERQLGYTF. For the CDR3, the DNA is TGTGCCAGCAGCTTGGAGAGGCAATTGGGCTACACCTTC. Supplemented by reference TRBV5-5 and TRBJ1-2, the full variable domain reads DAGVTQSPTHLIKTRGQQVTLRCSPISGHKSVSWYQQVLGQGPQFIFQYYEKEERGRGNFPDRFSARQFPNYSSELNVNALLLGDSALYLCASSLERQLGYTFGSGTRLTVV.

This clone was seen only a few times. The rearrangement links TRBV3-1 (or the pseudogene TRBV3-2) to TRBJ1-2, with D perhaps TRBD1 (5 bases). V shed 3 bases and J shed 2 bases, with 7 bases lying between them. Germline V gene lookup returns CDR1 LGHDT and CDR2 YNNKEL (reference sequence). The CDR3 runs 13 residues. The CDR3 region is CASSQGPNYGYTF. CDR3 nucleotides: TGTGCCAGCAGCCAGGGGCCGAACTATGGCTACACCTTC.

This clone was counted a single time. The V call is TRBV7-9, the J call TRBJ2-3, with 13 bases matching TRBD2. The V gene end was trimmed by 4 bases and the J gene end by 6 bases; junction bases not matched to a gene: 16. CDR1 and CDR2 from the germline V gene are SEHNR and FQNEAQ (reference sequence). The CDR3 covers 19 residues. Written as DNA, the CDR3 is TGTGCCAGCAGCTCAGGTAGAGAAGGGACTAGCGGGATTTCGGATACGCAGTATTTT. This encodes CASSSGREGTSGISDTQYF.

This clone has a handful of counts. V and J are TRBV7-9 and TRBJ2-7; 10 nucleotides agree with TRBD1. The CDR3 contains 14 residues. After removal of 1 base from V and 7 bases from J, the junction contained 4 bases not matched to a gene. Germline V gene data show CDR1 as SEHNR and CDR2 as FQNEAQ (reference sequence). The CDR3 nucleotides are TGTGCCAGCAGCTTAGATAGGACAGGGGGTGAGCAGTACTTC. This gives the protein CASSLDRTGGEQYF.

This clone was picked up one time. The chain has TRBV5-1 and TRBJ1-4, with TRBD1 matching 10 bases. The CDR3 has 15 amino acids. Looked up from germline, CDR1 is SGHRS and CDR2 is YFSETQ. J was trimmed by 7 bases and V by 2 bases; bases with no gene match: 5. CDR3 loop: CASSFRQGAGEKLFF. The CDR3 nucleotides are TGCGCCAGCAGCTTCCGACAGGGGGCGGGTGAAAAACTGTTTTTT.

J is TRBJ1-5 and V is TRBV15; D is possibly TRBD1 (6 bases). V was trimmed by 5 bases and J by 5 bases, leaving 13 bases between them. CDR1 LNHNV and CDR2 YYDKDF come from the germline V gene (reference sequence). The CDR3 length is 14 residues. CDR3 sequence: CATSAGQLYQPQHF. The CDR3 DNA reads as TGTGCCACCAGCGCCGGACAGCTATATCAGCCCCAGCATTTT.

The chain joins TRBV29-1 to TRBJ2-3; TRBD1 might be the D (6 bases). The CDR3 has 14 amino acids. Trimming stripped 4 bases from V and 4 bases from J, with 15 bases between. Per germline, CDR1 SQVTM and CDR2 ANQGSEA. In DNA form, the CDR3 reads TGCAGCGTTGGTCGGAGAACAGGGCCAGATACGCAGTATTTT. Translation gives CSVGRRTGPDTQYF.

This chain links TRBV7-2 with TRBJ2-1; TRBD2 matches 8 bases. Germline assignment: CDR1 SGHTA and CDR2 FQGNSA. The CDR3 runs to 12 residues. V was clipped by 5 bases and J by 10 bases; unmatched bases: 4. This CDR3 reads CASSLSGGEQFF. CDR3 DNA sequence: TGTGCCAGCAGCCTCAGCGGGGGCGAGCAGTTCTTC.

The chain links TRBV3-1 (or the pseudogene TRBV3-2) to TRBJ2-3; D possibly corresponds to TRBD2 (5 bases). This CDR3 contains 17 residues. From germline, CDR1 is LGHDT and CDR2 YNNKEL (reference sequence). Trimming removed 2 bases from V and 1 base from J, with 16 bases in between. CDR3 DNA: TGTGCCAGCAGCCAAACAGCCCCGGCGGAGGGCACAGATACGCAGTATTTT. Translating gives CASSQTAPAEGTDTQYF.

The CDR3 DNA reads as TGTGCCTGGGAGTTCGCGGGATTGCACTACAATGAGCAGTTCTTC. It is translated as CAWEFAGLHYNEQFF. The chain recombines TRBV30 with TRBJ2-1, with D possibly TRBD2 on 6 matching bases. Trimming left V 5 bases short and J 3 bases short, with 17 bases between. The germline gives CDR1 GTSNPN, CDR2 SVGIG (reference sequence). The CDR3 length is 15 residues.

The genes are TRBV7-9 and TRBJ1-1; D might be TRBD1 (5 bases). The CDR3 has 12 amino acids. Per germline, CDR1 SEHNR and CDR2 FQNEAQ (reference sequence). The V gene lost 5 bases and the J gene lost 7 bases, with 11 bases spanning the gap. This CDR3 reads CASSQSGIEAFF. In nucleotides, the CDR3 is TGTGCCAGCAGCCAATCAGGGATTGAAGCTTTCTTT.

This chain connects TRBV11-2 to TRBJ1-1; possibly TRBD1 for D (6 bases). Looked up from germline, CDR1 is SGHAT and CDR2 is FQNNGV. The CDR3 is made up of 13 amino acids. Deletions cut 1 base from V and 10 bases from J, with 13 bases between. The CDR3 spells CASSLVVTGRAFF. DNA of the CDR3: TGTGCCAGCAGCTTAGTAGTCACAGGGAGAGCTTTCTTT.

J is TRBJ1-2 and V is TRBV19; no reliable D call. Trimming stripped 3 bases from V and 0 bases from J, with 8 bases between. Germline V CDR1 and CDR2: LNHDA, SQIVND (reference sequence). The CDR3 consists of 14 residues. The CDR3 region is CASSIRPSNYGYTF. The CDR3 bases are TGTGCCAGTAGTATCCGTCCTTCTAACTATGGCTACACCTTC. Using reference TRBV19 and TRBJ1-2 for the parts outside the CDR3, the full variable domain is DGGITQSPKYLFRKEGQNVTLSCEQNLNHDAMYWYRQDPGQGLRLIYYSQIVNDFQKGDIAEGYSVSREKKESFPLTVTSAQKNPTAFYLCASSIRPSNYGYTFGSGTRLTVV.

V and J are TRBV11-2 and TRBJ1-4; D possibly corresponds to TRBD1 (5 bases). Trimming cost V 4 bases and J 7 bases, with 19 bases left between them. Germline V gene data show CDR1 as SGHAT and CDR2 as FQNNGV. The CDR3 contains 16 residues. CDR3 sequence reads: CASSSGTEHPSEKLFF. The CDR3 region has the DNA TGTGCCAGCAGCTCCGGGACTGAACACCCTTCTGAAAAACTGTTTTTT.

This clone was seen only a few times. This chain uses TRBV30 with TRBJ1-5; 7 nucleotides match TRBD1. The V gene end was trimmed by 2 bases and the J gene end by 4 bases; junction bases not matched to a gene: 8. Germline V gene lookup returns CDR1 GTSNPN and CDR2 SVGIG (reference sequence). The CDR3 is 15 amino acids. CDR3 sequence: CAWSKKTGSNQPQHF. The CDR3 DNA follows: TGTGCCTGGAGTAAAAAGACAGGGTCTAATCAGCCCCAGCATTTT.

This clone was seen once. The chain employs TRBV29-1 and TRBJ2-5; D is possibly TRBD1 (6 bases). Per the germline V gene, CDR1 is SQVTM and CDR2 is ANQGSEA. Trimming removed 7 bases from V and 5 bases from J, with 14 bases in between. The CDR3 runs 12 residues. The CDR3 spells CSGETGSETQYF. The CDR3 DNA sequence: TGCAGCGGAGAGACAGGATCGGAGACCCAGTACTTC.

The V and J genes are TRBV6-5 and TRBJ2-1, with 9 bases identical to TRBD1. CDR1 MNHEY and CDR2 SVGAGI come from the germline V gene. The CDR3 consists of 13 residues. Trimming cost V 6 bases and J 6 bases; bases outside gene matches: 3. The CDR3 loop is CASRDRGGNEQFF. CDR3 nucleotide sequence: TGTGCCAGCAGGGACAGGGGAGGCAATGAGCAGTTCTTC.

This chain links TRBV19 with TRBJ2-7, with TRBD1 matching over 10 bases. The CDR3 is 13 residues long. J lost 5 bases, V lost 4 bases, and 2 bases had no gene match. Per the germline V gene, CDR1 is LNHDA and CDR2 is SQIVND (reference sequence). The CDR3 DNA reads TGTGCCAGTAGTAGGGACAGGGGAGACGAGCAGTACTTC. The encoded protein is CASSRDRGDEQYF.